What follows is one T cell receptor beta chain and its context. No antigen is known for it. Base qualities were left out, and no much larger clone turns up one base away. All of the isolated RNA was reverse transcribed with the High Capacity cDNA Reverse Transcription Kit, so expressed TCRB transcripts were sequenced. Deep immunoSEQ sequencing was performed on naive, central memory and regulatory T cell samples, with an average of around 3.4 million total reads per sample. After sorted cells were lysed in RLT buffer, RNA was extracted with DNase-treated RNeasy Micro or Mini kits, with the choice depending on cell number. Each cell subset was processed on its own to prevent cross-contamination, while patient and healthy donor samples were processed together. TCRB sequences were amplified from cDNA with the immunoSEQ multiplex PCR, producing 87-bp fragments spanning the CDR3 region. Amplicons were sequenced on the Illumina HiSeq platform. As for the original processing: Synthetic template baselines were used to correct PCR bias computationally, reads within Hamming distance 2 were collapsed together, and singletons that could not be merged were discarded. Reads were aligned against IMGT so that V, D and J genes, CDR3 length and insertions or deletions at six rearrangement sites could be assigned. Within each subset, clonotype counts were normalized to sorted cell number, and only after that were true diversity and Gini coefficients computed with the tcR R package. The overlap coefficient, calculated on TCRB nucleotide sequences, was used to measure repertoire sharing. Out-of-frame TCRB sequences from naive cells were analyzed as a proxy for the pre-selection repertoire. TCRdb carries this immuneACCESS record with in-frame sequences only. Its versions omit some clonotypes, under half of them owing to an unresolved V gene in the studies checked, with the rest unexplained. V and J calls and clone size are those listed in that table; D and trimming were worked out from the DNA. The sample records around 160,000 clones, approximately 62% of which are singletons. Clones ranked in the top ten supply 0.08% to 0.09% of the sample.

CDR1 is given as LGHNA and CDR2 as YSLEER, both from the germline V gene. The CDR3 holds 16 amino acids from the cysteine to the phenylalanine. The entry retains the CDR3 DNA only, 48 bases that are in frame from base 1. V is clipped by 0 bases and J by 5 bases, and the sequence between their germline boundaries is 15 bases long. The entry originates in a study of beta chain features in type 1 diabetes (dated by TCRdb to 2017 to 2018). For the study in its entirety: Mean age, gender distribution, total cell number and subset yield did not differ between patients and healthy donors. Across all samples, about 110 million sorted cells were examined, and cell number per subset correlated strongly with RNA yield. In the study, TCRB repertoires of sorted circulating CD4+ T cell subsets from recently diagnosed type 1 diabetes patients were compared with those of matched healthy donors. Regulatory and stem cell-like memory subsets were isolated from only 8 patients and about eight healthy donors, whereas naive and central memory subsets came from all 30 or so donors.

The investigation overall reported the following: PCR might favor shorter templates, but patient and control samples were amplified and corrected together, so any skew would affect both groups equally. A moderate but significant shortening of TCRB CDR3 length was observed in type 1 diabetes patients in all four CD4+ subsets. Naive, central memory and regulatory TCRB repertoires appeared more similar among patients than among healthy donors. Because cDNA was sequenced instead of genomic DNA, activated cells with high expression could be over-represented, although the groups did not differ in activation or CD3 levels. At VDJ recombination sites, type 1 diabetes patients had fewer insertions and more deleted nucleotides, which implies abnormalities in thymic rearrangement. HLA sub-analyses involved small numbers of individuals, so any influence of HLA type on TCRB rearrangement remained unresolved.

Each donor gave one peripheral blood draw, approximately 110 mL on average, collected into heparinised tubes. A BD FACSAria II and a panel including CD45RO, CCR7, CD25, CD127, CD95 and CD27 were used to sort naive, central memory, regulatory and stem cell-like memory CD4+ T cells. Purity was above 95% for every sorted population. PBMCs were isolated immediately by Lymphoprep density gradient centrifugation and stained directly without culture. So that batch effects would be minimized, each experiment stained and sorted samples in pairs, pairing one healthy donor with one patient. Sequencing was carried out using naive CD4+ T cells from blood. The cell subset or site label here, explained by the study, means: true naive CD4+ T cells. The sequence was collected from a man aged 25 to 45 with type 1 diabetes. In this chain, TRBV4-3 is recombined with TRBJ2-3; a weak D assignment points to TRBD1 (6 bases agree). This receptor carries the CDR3 CASSQEAAGAGDTQYF. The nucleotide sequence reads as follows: TGCGCCAGCAGCCAAGAAGCGGCAGGGGCCGGAGATACGCAGTATTTT.